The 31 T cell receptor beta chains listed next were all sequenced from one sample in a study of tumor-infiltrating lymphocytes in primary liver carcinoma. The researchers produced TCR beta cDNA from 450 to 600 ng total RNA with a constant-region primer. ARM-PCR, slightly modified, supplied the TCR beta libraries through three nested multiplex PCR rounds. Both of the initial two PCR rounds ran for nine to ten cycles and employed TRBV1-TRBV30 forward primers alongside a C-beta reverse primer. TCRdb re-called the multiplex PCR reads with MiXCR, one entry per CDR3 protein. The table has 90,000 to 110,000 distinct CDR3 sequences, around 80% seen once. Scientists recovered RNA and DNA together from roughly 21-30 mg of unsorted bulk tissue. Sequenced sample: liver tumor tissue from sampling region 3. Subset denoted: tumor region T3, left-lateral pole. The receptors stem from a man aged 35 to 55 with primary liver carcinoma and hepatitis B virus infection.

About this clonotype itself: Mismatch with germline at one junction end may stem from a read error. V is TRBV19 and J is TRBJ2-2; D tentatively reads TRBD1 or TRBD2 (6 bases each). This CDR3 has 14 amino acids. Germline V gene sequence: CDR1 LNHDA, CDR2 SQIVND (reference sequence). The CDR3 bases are TGTGGCAGTAGGCCCGTCGGGGGCACCGAGGTGCTGTTTTTT. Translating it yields CGSRPVGGTEVLFF.

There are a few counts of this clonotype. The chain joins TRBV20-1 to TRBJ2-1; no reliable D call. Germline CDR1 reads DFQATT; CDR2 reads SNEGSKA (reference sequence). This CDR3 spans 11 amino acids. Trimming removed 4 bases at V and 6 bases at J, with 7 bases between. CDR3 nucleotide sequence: TGCAGTGCTAAACCCCTCAATGAGCAGTTCTTC. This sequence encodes CSAKPLNEQFF.

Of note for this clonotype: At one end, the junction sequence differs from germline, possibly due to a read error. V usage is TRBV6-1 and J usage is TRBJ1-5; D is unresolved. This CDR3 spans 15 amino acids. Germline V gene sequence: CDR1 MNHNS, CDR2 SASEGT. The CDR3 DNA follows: TGTGCAACCCACGTGGATCAGTTTAGCAATCAGTCCCAGCATTTT. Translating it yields CATHVDQFSNQSQHF.

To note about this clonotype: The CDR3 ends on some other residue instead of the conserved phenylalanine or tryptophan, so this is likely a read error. The CDR3 protein is CTSSLNETQYS. In DNA form, the CDR3 reads TGTACCAGCAGCCTGAATGAGACCCAGTACTCT. The genes are TRBV7-9 and TRBJ2-5; D not resolved. CDR3 size: 11 residues. Germline loops: CDR1 SEHNR, CDR2 FQNEAQ (reference sequence).

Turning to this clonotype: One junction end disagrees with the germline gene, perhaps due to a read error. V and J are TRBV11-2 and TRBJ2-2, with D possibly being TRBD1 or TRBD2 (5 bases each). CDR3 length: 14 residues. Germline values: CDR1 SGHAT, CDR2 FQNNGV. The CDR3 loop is CTNSTDSDTGDLFF. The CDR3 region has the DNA TGTACCAACAGCACAGACTCGGACACCGGGGATCTGTTTTTT.

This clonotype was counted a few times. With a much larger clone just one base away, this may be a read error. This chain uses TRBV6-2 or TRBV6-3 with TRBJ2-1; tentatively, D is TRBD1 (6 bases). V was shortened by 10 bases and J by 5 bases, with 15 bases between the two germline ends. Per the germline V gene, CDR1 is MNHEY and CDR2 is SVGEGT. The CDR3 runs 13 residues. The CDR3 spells CATRDNNHNEQFF. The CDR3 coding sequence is TGTGCCACGAGGGACAACAACCACAATGAGCAGTTCTTC.

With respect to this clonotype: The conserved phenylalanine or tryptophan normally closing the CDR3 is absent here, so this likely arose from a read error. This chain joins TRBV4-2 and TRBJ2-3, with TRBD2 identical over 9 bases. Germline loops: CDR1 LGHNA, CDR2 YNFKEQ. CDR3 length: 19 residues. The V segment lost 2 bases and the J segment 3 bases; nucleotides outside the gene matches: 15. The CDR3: CASSQWVAGVPVGTDTQYS. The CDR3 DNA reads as TGTGCCAGCAGCCAATGGGTAGCGGGAGTGCCGGTTGGGACAGATACGCAGTATTCT.

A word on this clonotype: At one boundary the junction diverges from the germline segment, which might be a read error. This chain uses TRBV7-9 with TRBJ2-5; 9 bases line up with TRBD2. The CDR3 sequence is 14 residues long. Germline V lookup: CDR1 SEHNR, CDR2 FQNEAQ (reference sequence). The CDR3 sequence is CASSLVAGVETQCF. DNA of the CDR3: TGTGCCAGCAGCTTAGTAGCGGGAGTAGAGACCCAGTGTTTC.

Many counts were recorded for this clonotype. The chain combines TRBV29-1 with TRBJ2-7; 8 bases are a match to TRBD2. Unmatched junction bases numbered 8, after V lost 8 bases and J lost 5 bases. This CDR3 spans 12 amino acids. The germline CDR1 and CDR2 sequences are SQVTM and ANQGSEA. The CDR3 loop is CSSLTSDHEQYF. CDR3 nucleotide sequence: TGCAGCTCCCTGACTAGCGACCACGAGCAGTACTTC.

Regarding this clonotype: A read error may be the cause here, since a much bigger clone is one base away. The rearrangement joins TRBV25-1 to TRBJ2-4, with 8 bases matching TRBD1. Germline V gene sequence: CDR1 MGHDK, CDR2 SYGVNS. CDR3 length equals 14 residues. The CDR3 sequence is CASSEGQGTNIHYF. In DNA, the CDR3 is TGTGCCAGCAGTGAAGGACAGGGAACAAACATTCACTACTTC.

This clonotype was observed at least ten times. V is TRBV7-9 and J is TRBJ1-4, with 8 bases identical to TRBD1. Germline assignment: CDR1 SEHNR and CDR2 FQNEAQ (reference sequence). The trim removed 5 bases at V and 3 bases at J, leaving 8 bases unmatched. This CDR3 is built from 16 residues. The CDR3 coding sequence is TGTGCCAGCAGCCTCAACCGGGACAGGCCTAATGAAAAACTGTTTTTT. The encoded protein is CASSLNRDRPNEKLFF.

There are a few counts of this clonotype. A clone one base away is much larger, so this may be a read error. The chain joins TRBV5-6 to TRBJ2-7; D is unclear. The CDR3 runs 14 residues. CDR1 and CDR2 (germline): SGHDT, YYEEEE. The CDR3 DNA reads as TGTACCAGCAGCTTCCGATCGAGAGCCTACGAGCAGTACTTC. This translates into CTSSFRSRAYEQYF.

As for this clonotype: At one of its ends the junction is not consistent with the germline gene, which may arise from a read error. Here the CDR3 reads CASSLQGGEQSF. Written as DNA, the CDR3 is TGTGCCAGTAGTTTACAGGGAGGTGAGCAGTCCTTC. This chain joins TRBV19 and TRBJ2-1; the D call may be TRBD1 or TRBD2 (6 bases each). This CDR3 has 12 residues. Germline lookup yields CDR1 LNHDA and CDR2 SQIVND (reference sequence).

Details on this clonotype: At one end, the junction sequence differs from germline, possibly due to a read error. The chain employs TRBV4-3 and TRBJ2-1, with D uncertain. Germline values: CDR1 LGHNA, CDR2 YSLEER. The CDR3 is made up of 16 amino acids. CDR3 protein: CASIQLLPPADNEQFF. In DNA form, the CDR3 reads TGCGCCAGCATCCAATTGCTCCCCCCGGCGGACAATGAGCAGTTCTTC.

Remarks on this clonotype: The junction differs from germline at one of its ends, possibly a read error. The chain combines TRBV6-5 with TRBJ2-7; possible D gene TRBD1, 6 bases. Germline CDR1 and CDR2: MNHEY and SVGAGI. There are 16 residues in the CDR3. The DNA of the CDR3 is TGTGCCAACAGTTACGGTGGCAGGGGACATACCTACGAGCAGTACTTC. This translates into CANSYGGRGHTYEQYF.

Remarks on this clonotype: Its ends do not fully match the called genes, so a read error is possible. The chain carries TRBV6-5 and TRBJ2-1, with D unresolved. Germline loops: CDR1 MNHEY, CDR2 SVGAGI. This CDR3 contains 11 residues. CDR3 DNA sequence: TGTACCAGCACTTACGTGGATGAGCAGTTCTTC. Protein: CTSTYVDEQFF.

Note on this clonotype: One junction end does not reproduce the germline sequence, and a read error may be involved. The CDR3 region is CASSDSLTGHNSLLHF. The CDR3 region has the DNA TGCGCCAGCAGTGACAGCCTGACAGGGCATAATTCACTCCTCCACTTT. The chain uses TRBV5-1 and TRBJ1-6; the match to TRBD1 covers 7 bases. CDR1 is SGHRS, CDR2 YFSETQ, per germline. The CDR3 loop spans 16 amino acids.

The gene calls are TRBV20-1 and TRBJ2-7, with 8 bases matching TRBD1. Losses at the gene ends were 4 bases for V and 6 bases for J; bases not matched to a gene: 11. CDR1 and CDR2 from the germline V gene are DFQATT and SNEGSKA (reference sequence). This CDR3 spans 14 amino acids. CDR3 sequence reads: CSAIRQGRSSEQYF. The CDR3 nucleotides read TGCAGTGCTATACGACAGGGGAGGTCGTCCGAGCAGTACTTC.

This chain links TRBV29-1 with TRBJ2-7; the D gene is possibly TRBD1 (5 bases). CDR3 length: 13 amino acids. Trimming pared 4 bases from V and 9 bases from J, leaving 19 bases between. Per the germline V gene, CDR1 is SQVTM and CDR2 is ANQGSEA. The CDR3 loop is CSVAPTAFHVQYF. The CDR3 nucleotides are TGCAGCGTTGCCCCGACAGCGTTCCACGTGCAGTACTTC.

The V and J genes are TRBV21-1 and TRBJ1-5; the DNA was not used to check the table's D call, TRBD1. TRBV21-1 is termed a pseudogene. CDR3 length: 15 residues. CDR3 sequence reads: CASTQVGAAYQPQHF. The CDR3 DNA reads TGTGCCAGCACCCAAGTGGGGGCGGCGTATCAACCCCAGCATTTT.

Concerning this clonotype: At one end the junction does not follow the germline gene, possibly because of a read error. Here the CDR3 DNA reads TGCAGCGTTGCTATGGGGGGGGATGCCGGGGAGCTGTCTTTT. Protein: CSVAMGGDAGELSF. The chain couples TRBV29-1 to TRBJ2-2; the match to TRBD2 covers 7 bases. Germline V CDR1 and CDR2: SQVTM, ANQGSEA. The CDR3 has 14 residues.

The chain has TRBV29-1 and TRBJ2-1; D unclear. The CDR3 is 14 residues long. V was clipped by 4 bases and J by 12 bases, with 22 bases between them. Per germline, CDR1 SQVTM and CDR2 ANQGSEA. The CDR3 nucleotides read TGCAGCGTTGTTCCAGGTGGGATGTTCGGTGGGCAGTTCTTC. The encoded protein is CSVVPGGMFGGQFF.

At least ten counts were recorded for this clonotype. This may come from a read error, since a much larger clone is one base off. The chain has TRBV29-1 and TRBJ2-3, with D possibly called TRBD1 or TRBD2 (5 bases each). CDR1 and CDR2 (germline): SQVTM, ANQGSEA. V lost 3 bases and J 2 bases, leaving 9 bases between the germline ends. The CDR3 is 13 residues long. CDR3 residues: CSVDWGNTDTQYF. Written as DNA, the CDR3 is TGCAGCGTTGATTGGGGGAACACAGATACGCAGTATTTT.

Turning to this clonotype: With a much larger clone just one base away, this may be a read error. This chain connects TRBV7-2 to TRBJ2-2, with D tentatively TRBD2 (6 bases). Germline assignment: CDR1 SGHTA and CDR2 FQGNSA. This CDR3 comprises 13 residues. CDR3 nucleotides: TGTGCCAGCAGCTCCCAACTGACCGGGGGGCTGTTTTTT. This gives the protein CASSSQLTGGLFF.

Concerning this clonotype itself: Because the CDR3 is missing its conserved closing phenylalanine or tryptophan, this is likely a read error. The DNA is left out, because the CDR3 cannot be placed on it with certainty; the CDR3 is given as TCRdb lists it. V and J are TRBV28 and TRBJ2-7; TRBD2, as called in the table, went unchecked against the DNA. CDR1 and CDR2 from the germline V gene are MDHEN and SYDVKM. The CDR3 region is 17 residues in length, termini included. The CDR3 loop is CASSLLAGGTLAYEQYL.

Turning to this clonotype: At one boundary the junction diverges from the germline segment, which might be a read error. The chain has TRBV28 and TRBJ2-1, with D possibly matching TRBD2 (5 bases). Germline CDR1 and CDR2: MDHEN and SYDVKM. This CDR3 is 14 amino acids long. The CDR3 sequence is CAGSLPQDGVGQFF. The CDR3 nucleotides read TGTGCCGGCAGTTTACCCCAGGACGGGGTAGGGCAGTTCTTC. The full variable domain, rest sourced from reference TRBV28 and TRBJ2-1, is DVKVTQSSRYLVKRTGEKVFLECVQDMDHENMFWYRQDPGLGLRLIYFSYDVKMKEKGDIPEGYSVSREKKERFSLILESASTNQTSMYLCAGSLPQDGVGQFFGPGTRLTVL.

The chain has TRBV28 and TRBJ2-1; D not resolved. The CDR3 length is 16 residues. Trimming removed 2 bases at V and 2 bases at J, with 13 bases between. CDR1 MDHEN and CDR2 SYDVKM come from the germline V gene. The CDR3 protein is CASSLESRPPYNEQFF. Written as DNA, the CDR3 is TGTGCCAGCAGTTTAGAAAGCAGGCCTCCCTACAATGAGCAGTTCTTC.

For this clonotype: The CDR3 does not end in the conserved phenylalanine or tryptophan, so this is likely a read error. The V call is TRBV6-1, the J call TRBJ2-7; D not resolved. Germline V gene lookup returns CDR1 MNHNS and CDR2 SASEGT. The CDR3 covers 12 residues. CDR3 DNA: TGTGTCAGCAGTGAATTATCGGGCGAGCAGTACTCC. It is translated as CVSSELSGEQYS.

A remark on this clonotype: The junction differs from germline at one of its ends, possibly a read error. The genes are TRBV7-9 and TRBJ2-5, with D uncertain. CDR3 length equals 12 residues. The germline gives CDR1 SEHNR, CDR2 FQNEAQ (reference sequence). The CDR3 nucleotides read TGTCCCAGCAGCCAGGAACGGGAGACCCAGTACTTC. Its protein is CPSSQERETQYF.

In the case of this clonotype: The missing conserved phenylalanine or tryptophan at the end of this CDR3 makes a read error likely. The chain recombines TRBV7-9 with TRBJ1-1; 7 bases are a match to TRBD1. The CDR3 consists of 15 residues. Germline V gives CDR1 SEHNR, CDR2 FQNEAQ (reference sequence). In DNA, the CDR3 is TGTGCCAGCGGCTTACAGACAGGGCAGAACACTGAAGCTTTCATT. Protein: CASGLQTGQNTEAFI.

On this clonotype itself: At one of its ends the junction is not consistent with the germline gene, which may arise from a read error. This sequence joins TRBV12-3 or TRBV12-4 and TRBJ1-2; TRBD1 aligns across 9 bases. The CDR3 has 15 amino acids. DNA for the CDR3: TGTGTCAGCAGTTTCGGACAGGGGCTCGACTATGTCTACACCTTC. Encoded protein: CVSSFGQGLDYVYTF.